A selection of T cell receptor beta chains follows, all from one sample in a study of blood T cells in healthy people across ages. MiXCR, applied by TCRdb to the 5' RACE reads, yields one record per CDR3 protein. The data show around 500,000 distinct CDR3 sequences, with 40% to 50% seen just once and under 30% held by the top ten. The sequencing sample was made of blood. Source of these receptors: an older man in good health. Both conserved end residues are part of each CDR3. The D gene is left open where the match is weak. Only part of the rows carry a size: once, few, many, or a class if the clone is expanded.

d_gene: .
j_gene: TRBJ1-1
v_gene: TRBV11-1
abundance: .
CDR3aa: CASSQGRRNTEAFF
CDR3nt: TGTGCCAGCAGCCAGGGACGGCGGAACACTGAAGCTTTCTTT

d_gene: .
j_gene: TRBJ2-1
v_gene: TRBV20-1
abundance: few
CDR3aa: CSAGVIGGNEQFF
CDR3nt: TGCAGTGCTGGGGTTATAGGGGGCAATGAGCAGTTCTTC

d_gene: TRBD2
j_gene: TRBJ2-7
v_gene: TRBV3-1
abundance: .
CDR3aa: CASSRTSGVQYF
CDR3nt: TGTGCCAGCAGCCGGACTAGCGGGGTGCAGTACTTC

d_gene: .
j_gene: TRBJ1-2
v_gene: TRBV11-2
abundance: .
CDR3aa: CASSSNMPRLDGYTF
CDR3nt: TGTGCCAGCAGTTCAAACATGCCCCGGTTAGATGGCTACACCTTC

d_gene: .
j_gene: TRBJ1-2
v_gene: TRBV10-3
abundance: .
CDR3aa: CAISSPGPQWYGYTF
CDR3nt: TGTGCCATCAGTTCCCCGGGACCCCAATGGTATGGCTACACCTTC

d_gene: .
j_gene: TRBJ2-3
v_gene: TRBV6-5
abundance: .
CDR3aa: CASRPDQTDTQYF
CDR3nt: TGTGCCAGCAGACCCGACCAGACAGATACGCAGTATTTT

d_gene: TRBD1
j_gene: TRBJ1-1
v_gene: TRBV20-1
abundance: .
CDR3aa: CSALVPGQGTPGAFF
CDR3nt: TGCAGTGCCCTGGTCCCGGGACAGGGGACCCCTGGAGCTTTCTTT

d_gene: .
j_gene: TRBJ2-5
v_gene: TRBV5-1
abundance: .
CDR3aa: CASSFLTDRPNEQYF
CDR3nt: TGCGCCAGCAGCTTCCTTACCGACAGGCCCAATGAGCAGTACTTC

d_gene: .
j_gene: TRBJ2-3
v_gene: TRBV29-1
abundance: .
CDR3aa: CSVDRIKDTQYF
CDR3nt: TGCAGCGTCGACAGGATCAAAGATACGCAGTATTTT

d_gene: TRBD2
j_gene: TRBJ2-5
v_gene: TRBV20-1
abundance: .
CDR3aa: CSTPPPTGGSETQYF
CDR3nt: TGCAGTACTCCGCCCCCAACGGGGGGTAGCGAGACCCAGTACTTC

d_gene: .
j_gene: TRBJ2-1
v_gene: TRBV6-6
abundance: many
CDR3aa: CASSPRTLGNEQFF
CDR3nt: TGTGCCAGCAGTCCTAGGACCCTGGGAAATGAGCAGTTCTTC

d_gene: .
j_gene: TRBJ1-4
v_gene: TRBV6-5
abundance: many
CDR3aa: CASSSQRSSTNEKLFF
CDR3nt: TGTGCCAGCAGCTCACAGCGGAGCTCAACTAATGAAAAACTGTTTTTT

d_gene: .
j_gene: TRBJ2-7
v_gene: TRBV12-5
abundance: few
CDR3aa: CASGLSTLEQYF
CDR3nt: TGTGCTAGTGGTTTGAGTACCCTGGAGCAGTACTTC

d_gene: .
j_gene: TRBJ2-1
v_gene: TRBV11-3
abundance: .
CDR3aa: CASSLEGWDNEQFF
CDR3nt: TGTGCCAGCAGCTTAGAAGGGTGGGACAATGAGCAGTTCTTC

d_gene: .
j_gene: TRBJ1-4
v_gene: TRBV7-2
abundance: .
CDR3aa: CASSPLQNEKLFF
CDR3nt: TGTGCCAGCAGCCCCCTCCAAAATGAAAAACTGTTTTTT

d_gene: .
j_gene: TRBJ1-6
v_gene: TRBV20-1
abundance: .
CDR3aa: CSARAGGTNSPLHF
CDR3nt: TGCAGTGCCAGGGCGGGAGGGACCAATTCACCCCTCCACTTT

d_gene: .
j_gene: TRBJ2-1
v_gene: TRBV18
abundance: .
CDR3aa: CASSPREGINNEQFF
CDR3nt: TGTGCCAGCTCACCACGTGAGGGGATCAACAATGAGCAGTTCTTC

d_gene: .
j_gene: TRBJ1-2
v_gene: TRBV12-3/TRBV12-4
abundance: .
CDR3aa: CASSSIPAGTGYGYTF
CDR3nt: TGTGCCAGCAGTTCAATCCCCGCCGGGACCGGCTATGGCTACACCTTC

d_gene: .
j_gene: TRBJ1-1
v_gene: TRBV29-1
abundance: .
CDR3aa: CSVEMAGKAFF
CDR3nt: TGCAGCGTTGAAATGGCAGGGAAAGCTTTCTTT

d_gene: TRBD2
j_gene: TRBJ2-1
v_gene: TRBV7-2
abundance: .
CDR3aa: CASSFGLAGGSSYNEQFF
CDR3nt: TGTGCCAGCAGCTTCGGACTAGCGGGAGGGAGCTCCTACAATGAGCAGTTCTTC

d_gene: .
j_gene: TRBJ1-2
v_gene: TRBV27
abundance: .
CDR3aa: CASSPRSASGYTF
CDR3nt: TGTGCCAGCAGTCCCAGGTCCGCGTCGGGCTACACCTTC

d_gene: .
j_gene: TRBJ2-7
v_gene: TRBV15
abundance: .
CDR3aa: CATSRDYGGPHEQYF
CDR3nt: TGTGCCACCAGCAGAGATTACGGAGGGCCACATGAGCAGTACTTC

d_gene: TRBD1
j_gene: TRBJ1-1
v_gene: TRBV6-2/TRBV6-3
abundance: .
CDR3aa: CASSQGDHRGRNTEAFF
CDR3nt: TGTGCCAGCAGTCAAGGGGACCACAGGGGAAGGAACACTGAAGCTTTCTTT